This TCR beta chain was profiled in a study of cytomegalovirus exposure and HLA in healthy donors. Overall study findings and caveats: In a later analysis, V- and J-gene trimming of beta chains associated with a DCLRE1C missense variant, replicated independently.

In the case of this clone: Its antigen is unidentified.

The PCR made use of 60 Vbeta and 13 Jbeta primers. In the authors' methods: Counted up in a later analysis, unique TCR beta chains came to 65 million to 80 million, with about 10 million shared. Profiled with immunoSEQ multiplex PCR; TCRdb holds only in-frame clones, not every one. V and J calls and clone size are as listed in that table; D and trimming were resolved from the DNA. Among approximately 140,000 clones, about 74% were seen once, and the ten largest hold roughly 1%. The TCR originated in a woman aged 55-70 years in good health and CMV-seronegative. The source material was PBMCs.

Written as DNA, the CDR3 is TGTGCCATCAGTGAGTTGGTAGCGGGGGACAATGAGCAGTTCTTC. This gives the protein CAISELVAGDNEQFF. The rearrangement uses TRBV10-3 and TRBJ2-1; TRBD2 matches at 9 bases. The germline gives CDR1 ENHRY, CDR2 SYGVKD. Trimming at V came to 1 base and at J to 5 bases, leaving 3 bases not matched to a gene. The CDR3 runs to 15 residues.